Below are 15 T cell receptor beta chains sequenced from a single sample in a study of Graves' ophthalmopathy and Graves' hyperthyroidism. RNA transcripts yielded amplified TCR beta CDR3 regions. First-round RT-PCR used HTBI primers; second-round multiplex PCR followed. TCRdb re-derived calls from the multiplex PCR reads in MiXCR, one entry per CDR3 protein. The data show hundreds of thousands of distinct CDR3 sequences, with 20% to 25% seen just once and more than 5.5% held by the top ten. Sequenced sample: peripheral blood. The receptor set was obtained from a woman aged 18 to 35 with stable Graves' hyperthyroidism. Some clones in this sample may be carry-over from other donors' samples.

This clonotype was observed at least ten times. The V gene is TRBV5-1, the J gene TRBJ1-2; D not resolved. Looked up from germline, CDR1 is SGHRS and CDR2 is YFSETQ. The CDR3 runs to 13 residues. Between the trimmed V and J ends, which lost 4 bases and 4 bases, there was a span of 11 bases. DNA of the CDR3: TGCGCCAGCAGCGCGGGATCTTTCTATGGCTACACCTTC. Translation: CASSAGSFYGYTF.

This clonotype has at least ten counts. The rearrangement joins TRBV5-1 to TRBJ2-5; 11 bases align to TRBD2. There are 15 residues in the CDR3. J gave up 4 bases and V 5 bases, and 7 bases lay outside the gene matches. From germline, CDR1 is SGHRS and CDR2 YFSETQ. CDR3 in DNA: TGCGCCAGCAGAACTAGCGGGAGAAGGGGAGAGACCCAGTACTTC. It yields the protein CASRTSGRRGETQYF.

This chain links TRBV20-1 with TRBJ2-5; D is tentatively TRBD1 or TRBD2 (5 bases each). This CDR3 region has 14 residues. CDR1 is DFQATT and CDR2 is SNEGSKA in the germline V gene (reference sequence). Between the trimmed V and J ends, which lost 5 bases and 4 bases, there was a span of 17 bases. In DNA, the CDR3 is TGCAGTGCTCACCGCTCCGGGACCCCAGAGACCCAGTACTTC. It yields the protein CSAHRSGTPETQYF.

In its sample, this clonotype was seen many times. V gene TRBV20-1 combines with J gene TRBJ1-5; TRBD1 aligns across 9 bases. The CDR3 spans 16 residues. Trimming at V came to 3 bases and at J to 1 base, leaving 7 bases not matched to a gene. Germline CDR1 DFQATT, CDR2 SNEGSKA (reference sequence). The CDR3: CSASPGQGGSNQPQHF. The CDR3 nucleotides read TGCAGTGCTAGCCCGGGACAGGGCGGGAGCAATCAGCCCCAGCATTTT.

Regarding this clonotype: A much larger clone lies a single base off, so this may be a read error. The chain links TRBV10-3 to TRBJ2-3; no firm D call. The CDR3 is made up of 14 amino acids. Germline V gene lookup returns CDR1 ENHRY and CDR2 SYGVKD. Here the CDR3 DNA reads TGTGGCATCAGTGCCACGCGAGGCACAGATACGCAGTATTTT. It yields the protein CGISATRGTDTQYF.

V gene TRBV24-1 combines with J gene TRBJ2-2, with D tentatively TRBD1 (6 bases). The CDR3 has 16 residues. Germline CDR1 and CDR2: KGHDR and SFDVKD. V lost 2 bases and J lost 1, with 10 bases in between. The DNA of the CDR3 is TGTGCCACCAGTGATTGGACAGTCGGGAACACCGGGGAGCTGTTTTTT. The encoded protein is CATSDWTVGNTGELFF.

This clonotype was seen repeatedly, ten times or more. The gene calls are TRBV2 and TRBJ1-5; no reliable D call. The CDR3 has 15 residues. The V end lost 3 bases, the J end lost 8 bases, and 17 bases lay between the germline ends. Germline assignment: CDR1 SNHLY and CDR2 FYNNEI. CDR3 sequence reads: CASSEAPIDGEPQHF. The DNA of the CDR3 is TGTGCCAGCAGTGAGGCCCCCATTGACGGCGAGCCCCAGCATTTT.

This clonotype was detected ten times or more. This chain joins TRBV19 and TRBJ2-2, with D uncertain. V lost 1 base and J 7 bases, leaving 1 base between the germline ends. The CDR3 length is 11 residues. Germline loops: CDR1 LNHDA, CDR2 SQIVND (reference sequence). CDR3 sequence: CASSIGGELFF. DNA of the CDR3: TGTGCCAGTAGTATAGGCGGGGAGCTGTTTTTT.

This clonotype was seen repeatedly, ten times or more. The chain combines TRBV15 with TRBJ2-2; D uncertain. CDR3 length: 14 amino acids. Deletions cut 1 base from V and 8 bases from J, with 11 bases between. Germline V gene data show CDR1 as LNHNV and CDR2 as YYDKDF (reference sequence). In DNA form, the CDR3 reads TGTGCCACCAGCAGAGTTACCTCTTCTGGGGAGCTGTTTTTT. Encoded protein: CATSRVTSSGELFF.

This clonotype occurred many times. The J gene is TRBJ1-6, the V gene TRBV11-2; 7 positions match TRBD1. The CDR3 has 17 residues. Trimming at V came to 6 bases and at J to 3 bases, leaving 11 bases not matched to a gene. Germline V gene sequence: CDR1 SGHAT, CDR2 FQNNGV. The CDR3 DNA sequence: TGTGCCAGCAGGATGGGAGGGGGCCGAATCTATAATTCACCCCTCCACTTT. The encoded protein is CASRMGGGRIYNSPLHF.

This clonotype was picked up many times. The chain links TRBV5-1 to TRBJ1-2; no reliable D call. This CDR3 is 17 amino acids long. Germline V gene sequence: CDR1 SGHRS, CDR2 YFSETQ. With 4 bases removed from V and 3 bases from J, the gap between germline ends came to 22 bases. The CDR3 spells CASSPREGQTSYYGYTF. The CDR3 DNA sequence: TGCGCCAGCAGCCCTCGGGAAGGCCAAACCTCATACTATGGCTACACCTTC.

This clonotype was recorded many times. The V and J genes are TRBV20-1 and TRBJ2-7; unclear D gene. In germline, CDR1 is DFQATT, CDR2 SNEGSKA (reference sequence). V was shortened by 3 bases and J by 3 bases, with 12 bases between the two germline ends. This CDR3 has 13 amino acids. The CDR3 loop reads CSASLARSYEQYF. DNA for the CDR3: TGCAGTGCTAGTCTTGCCAGGAGCTACGAGCAGTACTTC.

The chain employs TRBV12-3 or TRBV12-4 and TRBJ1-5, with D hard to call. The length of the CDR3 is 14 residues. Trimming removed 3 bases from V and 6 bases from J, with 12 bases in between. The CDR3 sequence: CASSFLEAGQPQHF. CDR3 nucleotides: TGTGCCAGCAGTTTCTTAGAGGCCGGTCAGCCCCAGCATTTT.

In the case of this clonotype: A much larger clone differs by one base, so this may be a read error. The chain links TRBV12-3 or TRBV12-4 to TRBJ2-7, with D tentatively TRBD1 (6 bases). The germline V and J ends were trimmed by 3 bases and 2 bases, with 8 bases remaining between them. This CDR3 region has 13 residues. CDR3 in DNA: TGTGCCAGCAGTTTCAACAGGGCCTACGAGCAGTACTTC. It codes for CASSFNRAYEQYF.

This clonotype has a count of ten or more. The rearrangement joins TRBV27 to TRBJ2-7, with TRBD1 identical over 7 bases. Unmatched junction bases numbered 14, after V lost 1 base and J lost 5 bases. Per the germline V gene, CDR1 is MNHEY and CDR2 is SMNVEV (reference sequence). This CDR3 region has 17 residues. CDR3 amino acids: CASSLFSNRDSPNEQYF. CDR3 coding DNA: TGTGCCAGCAGTTTATTCTCAAACCGGGACAGCCCCAACGAGCAGTACTTC.